This T cell receptor beta chain derives from a study of chemoradiotherapy in HPV16-positive cancers. Study-wide findings and caveats: For HPV16-positive patients, expanding HPV-responsive T cells associated with longer recurrence-free survival. Candidate HPV-specific clones and E7-related TCR motifs grew in tumor during treatment.

Some clones are missing from TCRdb's copy, which holds only in-frame ones; the method was immunoSEQ multiplex PCR. In the table there are about 7,000 clones, 60% to 80% of which are singletons. In regard to this clone: Its antigen is currently unknown.

This specimen was collected from a patient who underwent chemoradiotherapy. The TCR comes from a human donor with HPV-associated anogenital cancer.

CDR3 protein: CASSMQGRDQPQHF. CDR3 DNA: TGTGCCAGTAGTATGCAGGGTCGAGATCAGCCCCAGCATTTT. The chain links TRBV19 to TRBJ1-5, with D perhaps TRBD1 (5 bases). The CDR3 is 14 amino acids. Trimming pared 3 bases from V and 5 bases from J, leaving 11 bases between. The germline CDR1 and CDR2 sequences are LNHDA and SQIVND (reference sequence).